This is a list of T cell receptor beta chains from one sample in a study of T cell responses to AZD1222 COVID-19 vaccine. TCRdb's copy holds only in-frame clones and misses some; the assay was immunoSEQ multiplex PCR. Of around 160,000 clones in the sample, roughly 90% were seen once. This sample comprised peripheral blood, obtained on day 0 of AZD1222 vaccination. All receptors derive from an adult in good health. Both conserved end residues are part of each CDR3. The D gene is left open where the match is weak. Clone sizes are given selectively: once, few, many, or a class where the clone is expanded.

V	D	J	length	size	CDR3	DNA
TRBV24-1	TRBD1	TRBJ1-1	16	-	CATSKGGLDLNTEAFF	TGTGCCACCAGCAAAGGGGGCCTGGACCTGAACACTGAAGCTTTCTTT
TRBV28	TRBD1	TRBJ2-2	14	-	CASTPGQSTGELFF	TGTGCCAGCACTCCGGGACAGAGCACCGGGGAGCTGTTTTTT
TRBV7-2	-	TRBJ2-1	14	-	CASSLGQSYNEQFF	TGTGCCAGCAGCTTAGGCCAGTCCTACAATGAGCAGTTCTTC
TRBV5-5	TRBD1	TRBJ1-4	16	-	CASSLGQGATNEKLFF	TGTGCCAGCAGCTTGGGACAGGGAGCAACTAATGAAAAACTGTTTTTT
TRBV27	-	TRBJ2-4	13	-	CASSLDSRNIQYF	TGTGCCAGCAGTTTAGACTCTAGGAACATTCAGTACTTC
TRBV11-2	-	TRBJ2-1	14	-	CASTPRQVYNEQFF	TGTGCCAGCACCCCTAGACAGGTCTACAATGAGCAGTTCTTC
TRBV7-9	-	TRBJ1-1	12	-	CASSLAGTEAFF	TGTGCCAGCAGCTTAGCTGGGACTGAAGCTTTCTTT
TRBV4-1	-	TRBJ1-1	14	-	CASSQGSVNTEAFF	TGCGCCAGCAGTCAAGGTTCTGTGAACACTGAAGCTTTCTTT
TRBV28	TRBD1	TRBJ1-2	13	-	CASSRQGNYGYTF	TGTGCCAGCAGTCGACAGGGCAACTATGGCTACACCTTC
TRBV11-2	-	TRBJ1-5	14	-	CASSLGQTNQPQHF	TGTGCCAGCAGCTTAGGGCAGACCAATCAGCCCCAGCATTTT
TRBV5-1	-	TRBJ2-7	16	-	CASSPRHQGGSYEQYF	TGCGCCAGCAGCCCGCGACACCAAGGGGGCTCCTACGAGCAGTACTTC
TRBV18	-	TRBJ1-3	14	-	CASSPNLPGNTIYF	TGTGCCAGCTCACCTAATCTCCCTGGAAACACCATATATTTT
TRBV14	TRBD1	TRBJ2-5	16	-	CASSQERGRFQETQYF	TGTGCCAGCAGCCAAGAAAGGGGGCGATTCCAAGAGACCCAGTACTTC
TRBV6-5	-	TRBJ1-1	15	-	CASSYGLGRNTEAFF	TGTGCCAGCAGTTACGGGTTGGGCCGGAACACTGAAGCTTTCTTT
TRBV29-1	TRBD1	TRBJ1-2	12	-	CSVAGQGYGYTF	TGCAGCGTTGCGGGACAGGGCTATGGCTACACCTTC
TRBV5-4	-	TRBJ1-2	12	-	CASSLDKYGYTF	TGTGCCAGCAGCTTAGACAAGTATGGCTACACCTTC
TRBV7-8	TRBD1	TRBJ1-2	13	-	CASSLEMAQGATF	TGTGCCAGCAGCTTAGAAATGGCGCAGGGGGCCACCTTC
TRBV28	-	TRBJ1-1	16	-	CASSLGGSLRNTEAFF	TGTGCCAGCAGTTTAGGCGGATCCCTCCGGAACACTGAAGCTTTCTTT
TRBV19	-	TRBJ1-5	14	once	CASSYGDPNQPQHF	TGTGCCAGTAGCTATGGGGACCCAAATCAGCCCCAGCATTTT
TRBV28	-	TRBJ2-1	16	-	CASSPRTGSSYNEQFF	TGTGCCAGCAGCCCACGGACGGGGAGCTCCTACAATGAGCAGTTCTTC